This TCR beta chain was recorded in a study of T cell responses to AZD1222 COVID-19 vaccine. Study-level information: Pooling of second doses given at about 4 or about 12 weeks was done.

Worth noting for this clone: What it binds is not known.

Germline values: CDR1 SQVTM, CDR2 ANQGSEA. Trimming removed 4 bases from V and 6 bases from J; junction bases left unmatched: 8. The CDR3 is made up of 14 amino acids. Repertoires were generated with immunoSEQ multiplex PCR, while TCRdb's copy carries only in-frame clones and drops some. The repertoire holds approximately 120,000 clones, about 90% seen once, with 1.1% in the top ten. The study, taken as a whole, reports: Only five or six individuals given AZD1222 were seropositive at baseline. It was only after the peak T cell response that any repertoires were sampled.

This sequence joins TRBV29-1 and TRBJ2-3, with 9 bases aligning to TRBD2. The starting material was peripheral blood, obtained on day 0 of AZD1222 vaccination. This receptor was identified in an adult in good health. Here the CDR3 reads CSVVGGREVDTQYF. CDR3 nucleotide sequence: TGCAGCGTTGTCGGCGGGAGGGAGGTGGATACGCAGTATTTT.